One sample yielded the 14 T cell receptor beta chains listed below, sequenced in a study of early T cells in non-severe SARS-CoV-2 infection. TCRdb redid the calling of the 5' RACE reads with MiXCR, one entry per CDR3 protein. Found here are under 60,000 distinct CDR3 sequences, over 9.5% of them singletons; the top ten hold about 4.4%. Source material: whole blood. The source of these receptors is an adult who was a healthcare worker with PCR-confirmed SARS-CoV-2 infection or an uninfected control (not recorded which).

The chain uses TRBV20-1 and TRBJ2-7; the match to TRBD1 covers 9 bases. Trimming at V came to 0 bases and at J to 8 bases, leaving 11 bases not matched to a gene. CDR1 is DFQATT and CDR2 is SNEGSKA in the germline V gene (reference sequence). The CDR3 is made up of 15 amino acids. The CDR3 nucleotides read TGCAGTGCTAGAGATCCCTGGACAGGGGAACATAAGCAGTACTTC. Amino acids: CSARDPWTGEHKQYF.

This clonotype was seen ten or more times. The genes are TRBV23-1 and TRBJ2-3; TRBD1 might be the D (5 bases). TRBV23-1 is treated as an ORF (open reading frame) with a function not yet certain. The CDR3 spans 15 residues. V lost 6 bases to trimming and J lost 2 bases, with 15 bases between them. CDR3: CASRQRQSPTDTQYF. CDR3 DNA sequence: TGCGCCAGCAGGCAAAGACAGTCCCCCACAGATACGCAGTATTTT.

This clonotype showed up many times. The chain recombines TRBV29-1 with TRBJ1-2; possibly TRBD1 for D (5 bases). The CDR3 is 13 residues long. CDR1 is SQVTM and CDR2 is ANQGSEA in the germline V gene. Trimming pared 7 bases from V and 1 base from J, leaving 13 bases between. Here the CDR3 reads CSDALGGNYGYTF. The CDR3 bases are TGCAGCGACGCCCTGGGGGGTAACTATGGCTACACCTTC.

J is TRBJ2-2 and V is TRBV14; 10 bases line up with TRBD2. The ends lost 4 bases at V and 6 bases at J; junction bases unmatched: 8. Germline lookup yields CDR1 SGHDN and CDR2 FVKESK. The CDR3 loop spans 16 amino acids. CDR3 residues: CASSPPSGGPPGELFF. CDR3 in DNA: TGTGCCAGCAGCCCTCCTAGCGGGGGCCCACCCGGGGAGCTGTTTTTT.

The chain is built from TRBV29-1 and TRBJ2-1; D is uncertain. The germline V and J ends were trimmed by 2 bases and 6 bases, with 5 bases remaining between them. Germline loops: CDR1 SQVTM, CDR2 ANQGSEA. The CDR3 is 11 residues long. CDR3 in amino acids: CSVESLNEQFF. DNA for the CDR3: TGCAGCGTTGAATCCCTCAATGAGCAGTTCTTC.

This clonotype came up a few times. The V call is TRBV24-1, the J call TRBJ2-1, with 13 bases aligning to TRBD2. Losses at the gene ends were 3 bases for V and 7 bases for J; bases not matched to a gene: 5. The germline gives CDR1 KGHDR, CDR2 SFDVKD. The CDR3 is 16 amino acids. CDR3 amino acids: CATSDTGTSGMNEQFF. The CDR3 DNA reads TGTGCCACCAGTGATACCGGGACTAGCGGGATGAATGAGCAGTTCTTC.

The chain has TRBV28 and TRBJ1-1; 7 nucleotides agree with TRBD1. Germline values: CDR1 MDHEN, CDR2 SYDVKM. The J segment lost 7 bases and the V segment lost 3 bases, leaving 5 bases of the junction unmatched. The CDR3 spans 13 residues. Here the CDR3 reads CASSFADRSEAFF. CDR3 DNA sequence: TGTGCCAGCAGTTTTGCGGACAGGAGTGAAGCTTTCTTT.

This clonotype came up many times. The V call is TRBV5-5, the J call TRBJ2-3; D may be TRBD1 (5 bases). Trimming stripped 4 bases from V and 6 bases from J, with 12 bases between. Germline CDR1 SGHKS, CDR2 YYEKEE (reference sequence). This CDR3 has 13 residues. CDR3 DNA sequence: TGTGCCAGCAGCCTCTCCCAGGGCGATACGCAGTATTTT. The encoded protein is CASSLSQGDTQYF.

This clonotype was observed a handful of times. The chain combines TRBV10-3 with TRBJ1-1; D gene unclear. The CDR3 has 15 amino acids. V gave up 6 bases and J gave up 1 base, with 15 bases separating them. The germline gives CDR1 ENHRY, CDR2 SYGVKD. This CDR3 is CAIRNEELGNTEAFF. DNA of the CDR3: TGTGCCATCAGGAATGAGGAGCTGGGGAACACTGAAGCTTTCTTT.

There are many counts of this clonotype. CDR3 residues: CASRTVLGEQYF. CDR3 bases: TGTGCCAGCAGGACTGTCCTCGGCGAGCAGTACTTC. The chain uses TRBV6-2 or TRBV6-3 and TRBJ2-7, with D uncertain. V was cut by 6 bases and J by 6 bases, with 12 bases left in between. The CDR3 has 12 residues. Germline lookup yields CDR1 MNHEY and CDR2 SVGEGT.

This clonotype has ten or more counts. The V gene is TRBV3-1, the J gene TRBJ2-1; TRBD1 agrees at 8 bases. From germline, CDR1 is LGHDT and CDR2 YNNKEL (reference sequence). This CDR3 region has 13 residues. With V trimmed by 1 base and J by 13 bases, 6 bases remained unmatched. Here the CDR3 DNA reads TGTGCCAGCAGCCAAGCAGGGGGCTTAGGTCAGTTCTTC. Residues: CASSQAGGLGQFF.

This clonotype was counted only a few times. The chain joins TRBV7-2 to TRBJ2-1; TRBD2 matches at 11 bases. Germline lookup yields CDR1 SGHTA and CDR2 FQGNSA. The trim removed 8 bases at V and 6 bases at J, leaving 9 bases unmatched. The CDR3 consists of 15 residues. CDR3 residues: CASRDSGRASNEQFF. Here the CDR3 DNA reads TGTGCCAGCCGGGATAGCGGGAGGGCTAGCAATGAGCAGTTCTTC.

This clonotype was seen a few times. This CDR3 is CASSFSQATDTQYF. The CDR3 DNA is TGTGCCAGCAGTTTTAGTCAGGCTACAGATACGCAGTATTTT. V gene TRBV12-3 or TRBV12-4 combines with J gene TRBJ2-3; D is ambiguous. The CDR3 runs 14 residues. Trimming removed 3 bases from V and 3 bases from J, with 10 bases in between.

This clonotype was recorded a few times. This chain links TRBV5-1 with TRBJ2-7; a possible D gene is TRBD1 (5 bases). CDR1 and CDR2 from the germline V gene are SGHRS and YFSETQ. The CDR3 is made up of 16 amino acids. V lost 0 bases to trimming and J lost 2 bases, with 15 bases between them. The CDR3 here is CASSLEFETAPYEQYF. CDR3 coding DNA: TGCGCCAGCAGCTTGGAATTTGAGACAGCGCCCTACGAGCAGTACTTC. Based on the CDR3 plus reference TRBV5-1 and TRBJ2-7, the full variable domain is KAGVTQTPRYLIKTRGQQVTLSCSPISGHRSVSWYQQTPGQGLQFLFEYFSETQRNKGNFPGRFSGRQFSNSRSEMNVSTLELGDSALYLCASSLEFETAPYEQYFGPGTRLTVT.